The rows below give T cell receptor beta chains drawn from one sample of a study of STAT5B mutations in CD4+ large granular lymphocyte leukemia. Some clones are missing from TCRdb's copy, which holds only in-frame ones; the method was immunoSEQ multiplex PCR. The table records around 30,000 clones, 60% to 80% of them present only once. The material sequenced was CD4+ T cells from blood buffy coats. The receptors were sampled from a human donor in good health. Each CDR3 is given with its conserved first and last residue. A D gene is named only where the DNA matches it firmly. Not all rows give a size; the values are once, few, many and, for expanded clones, a class.

v_call,d_call,clone_size,j_call,cdr3_aa,cdr3_nt
TRBV5-5,TRBD1,few,TRBJ1-1,CASSSPGQGEGTEAFF,TGTGCCAGCAGCTCCCCCGGGCAGGGGGAAGGCACTGAAGCTTTCTTT
TRBV6-6,TRBD1,-,TRBJ1-5,CASEATGQGWNQPQHF,TGTGCCAGCGAGGCCACCGGACAGGGGTGGAATCAGCCCCAGCATTTT
TRBV29-1,-,-,TRBJ2-7,CSGGLAEYEQYF,TGCAGCGGGGGCTTAGCGGAATACGAGCAGTACTTC
TRBV6-6,TRBD1,-,TRBJ1-5,CASSYGQGSQPQHF,TGTGCCAGCAGTTATGGACAGGGAAGTCAGCCCCAGCATTTT
TRBV27,-,-,TRBJ1-2,CATRSLGGTDYGYTF,TGTGCCACGCGAAGCCTGGGGGGGACTGACTATGGCTACACCTTC
TRBV11-3,-,-,TRBJ1-3,CASSLRAGQSGNTIYF,TGTGCCAGCAGCCTCCGAGCGGGGCAGTCAGGAAACACCATATATTTT
TRBV5-5,-,-,TRBJ2-1,CASSLTFGDPSNEQFF,TGTGCCAGCAGCTTGACGTTTGGGGACCCCTCCAATGAGCAGTTCTTC
TRBV19,-,-,TRBJ2-3,CASSIGRGTDTQYF,TGTGCCAGTAGTATAGGGAGGGGCACAGATACGCAGTATTTT
TRBV10-2,TRBD1,-,TRBJ2-7,CASRVTGDYEQYF,TGCGCCAGCAGAGTTACAGGGGACTACGAGCAGTACTTC
TRBV25-1,TRBD1,few,TRBJ1-2,CASSEGNRGSYGYTF,TGTGCCAGCAGTGAAGGTAACAGGGGATCCTATGGCTACACCTTC
TRBV6-1,-,-,TRBJ1-1,CASSPTGNTEAFF,TGTGCCAGCAGCCCGACAGGGAACACTGAAGCTTTCTTT
TRBV7-2,TRBD1,-,TRBJ2-3,CASSLGGRGLSDTQYF,TGTGCCAGCAGCCTCGGGGGCAGGGGGCTATCAGATACGCAGTATTTT
TRBV6-5,TRBD2,-,TRBJ2-3,CASSSTSRFSDTQYF,TGTGCCAGCAGTTCGACTAGCAGATTCTCAGATACGCAGTATTTT
TRBV7-2,TRBD1,-,TRBJ2-3,CASSSKGQGGTDTQYF,TGTGCCAGCAGCTCCAAGGGACAGGGGGGCACAGATACGCAGTATTTT
TRBV5-1,TRBD1,-,TRBJ2-4,CASSLETGENIQYF,TGCGCCAGCAGCTTGGAGACAGGGGAAAACATTCAGTACTTC
TRBV5-4,-,-,TRBJ2-1,CASSLDGVSYNEQFF,TGTGCCAGCAGCTTGGACGGGGTCTCCTACAATGAGCAGTTCTTC
TRBV11-3,TRBD1,-,TRBJ1-1,CASSSRGTGSFDTEAFF,TGTGCCAGCAGCTCGCGAGGGACAGGCTCTTTCGACACTGAAGCTTTCTTT
TRBV5-6,-,-,TRBJ2-3,CASSLDRYTDTQYF,TGTGCCAGCAGCTTAGACAGATACACAGATACGCAGTATTTT
TRBV7-2,TRBD1,few,TRBJ1-5,CASSSHRGSNQPQHF,TGTGCCAGCAGTTCCCACAGGGGGAGCAATCAGCCCCAGCATTTT
TRBV11-3,TRBD2,-,TRBJ2-2,CASSKTGTSGSRELFF,TGTGCCAGCAGTAAAACCGGGACTAGCGGGAGCAGGGAGCTGTTTTTT
TRBV4-1,TRBD1,once,TRBJ1-2,CASSQGQGANYGYTF,TGCGCCAGCAGCCAAGGGCAGGGGGCAAACTATGGCTACACCTTC
TRBV19,-,-,TRBJ2-7,CARPRPRCYEQYF,TGTGCCAGACCCAGACCGAGGTGCTACGAGCAGTACTTC
TRBV7-9,TRBD1,-,TRBJ1-1,CASSSTGVTEAFF,TGTGCCAGCAGCTCGACAGGGGTCACTGAAGCTTTCTTT
TRBV5-1,TRBD1,-,TRBJ2-5,CASSSWDRDRQETQYF,TGCGCCAGCAGCTCTTGGGACAGGGACCGCCAAGAGACCCAGTACTTC
TRBV13,-,-,TRBJ2-1,CASSRGREPYNEQFF,TGTGCCAGCAGCCGGGGGCGGGAACCATACAATGAGCAGTTCTTC
TRBV11-2,-,-,TRBJ1-5,CASSQGNSNQPQHF,TGTGCCAGCAGCCAGGGAAATAGCAATCAGCCCCAGCATTTT
TRBV6-4,-,-,TRBJ2-2,CASSRDKNEANTGELFF,TGTGCCAGCAGTCGGGACAAGAACGAGGCCAACACCGGGGAGCTGTTTTTT
TRBV7-9,-,-,TRBJ1-5,CASSLAFGTQPEPQHF,TGTGCCAGCAGCTTAGCGTTTGGGACGCAGCCAGAGCCCCAGCATTTT
TRBV21-1,-,-,TRBJ1-6,CASGLKDREGPPLHF,TGTGCCAGCGGCCTTAAGGACAGGGAAGGTCCACCCCTCCACTTT